This is a list of T cell receptor beta chains from one sample in a study of cytomegalovirus exposure and HLA in healthy donors. Profiling relied on immunoSEQ multiplex PCR, and the TCRdb table lists in-frame clones only, not all of them. The table includes some 150,000 clones, nearly 80% detected once. The sequenced sample consisted of PBMCs. The receptors were sampled from a man aged 35 to 55 in good health and CMV-seropositive. The CDR3 runs from the conserved cysteine through the conserved F or W. Each record gives: V gene, clone size, J gene, D gene, CDR3 protein, CDR3 DNA. The D gene is left open where the match is weak. Part of the rows lack a size; the others show once, few, many or a class for expanded clones.

>TRBV5-1|-|TRBJ2-3|TRBD2
CASRPPLAGEGDTQYF
TGCGCCAGCAGACCACCACTAGCGGGAGAGGGAGATACGCAGTATTTT
>TRBV15|-|TRBJ2-6|TRBD2
CATSTTALAGGTGANVLTF
TGTGCCACCAGCACCACTGCCCTCGCGGGAGGTACTGGGGCCAACGTCCTGACTTTC
>TRBV7-2|-|TRBJ2-7|TRBD2
CASSPRRGGYYEQYF
TGTGCCAGCAGCCCACGACGCGGGGGATACTACGAGCAGTACTTC
>TRBV5-1|-|TRBJ1-1|TRBD1
CASSRDRGGTEAFF
TGCGCCAGCAGCCGGGACAGGGGAGGCACTGAAGCTTTCTTT
>TRBV5-1|-|TRBJ2-3|TRBD1
CASSLGTGGTDTQYF
TGCGCCAGCAGCTTGGGGACAGGGGGAACAGATACGCAGTATTTT
>TRBV12-5|once|TRBJ1-3|-
CASGLPAETPLYTIYF
TGTGCTAGTGGTCTTCCGGCGGAAACCCCGTTATACACCATATATTTT
>TRBV5-1|-|TRBJ2-7|TRBD2
CASSLGLAVTYEQYF
TGCGCCAGCAGCTTGGGACTAGCGGTTACCTACGAGCAGTACTTC
>TRBV18|-|TRBJ2-1|TRBD1
CASSPKGQGYNEQFF
TGTGCCAGCTCACCCAAAGGACAGGGTTACAATGAGCAGTTCTTC
>TRBV27|once|TRBJ2-1|TRBD2
CASSSLAGPLYNEQFF
TGTGCCAGCAGTTCGTTAGCGGGACCGCTCTACAATGAGCAGTTCTTC
>TRBV19|-|TRBJ2-2|-
CASYPDFYGTGELFF
TGTGCCAGCTATCCGGACTTCTACGGCACCGGGGAGCTGTTTTTT
>TRBV6-5|-|TRBJ1-1|TRBD1
CASTDTGGATEAFF
TGTGCCAGCACCGATACAGGGGGGGCCACTGAAGCTTTCTTT
>TRBV19|-|TRBJ1-5|-
CASSIGDSLSGSQPQHF
TGTGCCAGTAGTATAGGTGACAGTTTGAGTGGGTCGCAGCCCCAGCATTTT
>TRBV6-5|-|TRBJ2-7|TRBD2
CASSRTTSGSYEQYF
TGTGCCAGCAGCCGCACGACTAGCGGGAGCTACGAGCAGTACTTC
>TRBV9|-|TRBJ2-7|-
CASSNHRTASSYEQYF
TGTGCCAGCAGCAACCACCGGACAGCGAGCTCCTACGAGCAGTACTTC
>TRBV5-1|-|TRBJ2-1|TRBD2
CATESGESGRLDEQFF
TGCGCCACCGAGAGTGGGGAAAGCGGGAGGCTCGATGAGCAGTTCTTC
>TRBV6-1|once|TRBJ1-1|-
CASSERVRGGPRAFF
TGTGCCAGCAGTGAAAGGGTACGGGGGGGACCAAGAGCTTTCTTT
>TRBV25-1|-|TRBJ2-6|TRBD1
CASSEYGTGNSGANVLTF
TGTGCCAGCAGTGAATATGGGACAGGGAATTCTGGGGCCAACGTCCTGACTTTC
>TRBV19|-|TRBJ1-1|TRBD1
CASTQARGRNEAFF
TGTGCCAGTACTCAAGCCAGGGGGCGAAATGAAGCTTTCTTT
>TRBV6-5|few|TRBJ2-2|-
CATKTGHADTGELFF
TGTGCCACCAAGACGGGTCATGCTGACACCGGGGAGCTGTTTTTT
>TRBV19|once|TRBJ2-7|-
CASSRGPGSSYEQYF
TGTGCCAGTAGTAGGGGGCCGGGAAGCTCCTACGAGCAGTACTTC
>TRBV13|-|TRBJ2-7|TRBD2
CASSLGSGRFYEQYF
TGTGCCAGCAGCTTAGGTAGCGGGAGGTTCTACGAGCAGTACTTC
>TRBV5-1|-|TRBJ1-1|-
CASNGLNTEAFF
TGCGCCAGCAACGGGTTGAACACTGAAGCTTTCTTT
>TRBV18|few|TRBJ1-2|TRBD1
CASSPGTGGSYGYTF
TGTGCCAGCTCACCGGGGACAGGGGGTAGCTATGGCTACACCTTC
>TRBV7-3|-|TRBJ1-1|-
CASSTQENTEAFF
TGTGCCAGCAGTACCCAGGAGAACACTGAAGCTTTCTTT
>TRBV28|few|TRBJ1-3|-
CASSLMGSTFSGNTIYF
TGTGCCAGCAGTTTAATGGGCAGTACCTTCTCTGGAAACACCATATATTTT
>TRBV9|-|TRBJ2-3|TRBD1
CASSVDRVSTDTQYF
TGTGCCAGCAGCGTCGACAGGGTTAGCACAGATACGCAGTATTTT
>TRBV9|-|TRBJ2-3|-
CASTGRVKDYRFNTDTQYF
TGTGCCAGCACCGGTAGAGTGAAGGACTACAGGTTTAACACAGATACGCAGTATTTT
>TRBV11-2|-|TRBJ2-1|-
CASRAGEGLYNEQFF
TGTGCCAGCAGGGCCGGGGAAGGGCTCTACAATGAGCAGTTCTTC
>TRBV18|-|TRBJ1-1|-
CASTPPGSVSEAFF
TGTGCCAGCACCCCCCCAGGGTCGGTCTCTGAAGCTTTCTTT
>TRBV29-1|-|TRBJ2-7|TRBD1
CSVPRDRGSYEQYF
TGCAGCGTCCCCCGGGACAGGGGGTCCTACGAGCAGTACTTC
>TRBV18|-|TRBJ2-2|-
CASSPPTRGTGELFF
TGTGCCAGCTCACCACCTACCCGGGGGACCGGGGAGCTGTTTTTT
>TRBV4-1|once|TRBJ2-5|-
CASTTSSSVNQETQYF
TGCGCCAGCACCACGAGTTCTAGCGTGAACCAAGAGACCCAGTACTTC
>TRBV25-1|few|TRBJ2-3|-
CASSAPRGPWDTQYF
TGTGCCAGCAGTGCACCCAGGGGACCGTGGGATACGCAGTATTTT
>TRBV6-7|few|TRBJ2-7|TRBD2
CASSPKTSGRAPYEQYF
TGTGCCAGCAGTCCAAAGACTAGCGGGAGGGCCCCCTACGAGCAGTACTTC
>TRBV7-9|-|TRBJ1-4|-
CASSKGAENEKLFF
TGTGCCAGCAGCAAAGGGGCAGAAAATGAAAAACTGTTTTTT
>TRBV11-2|-|TRBJ1-1|-
CASSPQPGGTEAFF
TGTGCCAGCAGTCCACAGCCCGGGGGCACTGAAGCTTTCTTT
>TRBV4-1|few|TRBJ2-1|TRBD2
CASSYIGTSGSGEQFF
TGCGCCAGCAGCTACATCGGGACTAGCGGGAGCGGTGAGCAGTTCTTC
>TRBV5-6|-|TRBJ1-1|-
CASSWGDLGTFF
TGTGCCAGCAGTTGGGGGGACCTCGGGACTTTCTTT
>TRBV27|-|TRBJ2-1|TRBD2
CASSLMLAVAMDEQFF
TGTGCCAGCAGTTTGATGCTAGCGGTAGCTATGGATGAGCAGTTCTTC
>TRBV14|once|TRBJ1-6|-
CASSQEDSPPLHF
TGTGCCAGCAGCCAAGAAGACTCTCCACCCCTCCACTTT
>TRBV7-9|-|TRBJ2-3|TRBD2
CASSLAQTSAGTDTQYF
TGTGCCAGCAGCTTAGCTCAAACTAGCGCGGGCACAGATACGCAGTATTTT
>TRBV6-6|-|TRBJ2-3|-
CASLRPGTDSQYF
TGTGCCAGCCTGAGACCCGGCACAGATTCGCAGTATTTT
>TRBV11-2|once|TRBJ2-3|-
CASSSTADTQYF
TGTGCCAGCAGCTCGACAGCAGATACGCAGTATTTT
>TRBV11-2|-|TRBJ1-1|-
CASSLVGYGGFGTEAFF
TGTGCCAGCAGCTTAGTCGGGTATGGGGGGTTTGGGACTGAAGCTTTCTTT
>TRBV2|-|TRBJ2-5|TRBD1
CASTRDRGLIETQYF
TGTGCCAGCACCCGGGACAGGGGGTTGATTGAGACCCAGTACTTC
>TRBV15|-|TRBJ2-1|TRBD2
CATSRTTSPDNEQFF
TGTGCCACCAGCCGGACGACTAGCCCAGACAATGAGCAGTTCTTC